Each of the 21 T cell receptor beta chains below was sequenced from the same sample in a study of blood T cell repertoires in COVID-19. The method was immunoSEQ multiplex PCR; TCRdb's version includes in-frame clones alone and lacks a portion of them. The sample comprises 180,000 or so clones, about 87% of which are singletons, and 3.5% to 5% rests with the top ten. The specimen sequenced was peripheral blood. The receptors were gathered from a woman in her 30s with acute or convalescent COVID-19.

This chain uses TRBV19 with TRBJ2-7; 7 bases are shared with TRBD2. This CDR3 spans 15 amino acids. V was clipped by 3 bases and J by 2 bases; unmatched bases: 7. Germline-derived CDR1 and CDR2 are LNHDA and SQIVND (reference sequence). CDR3 residues: CASSMQAGGTYEQYF. CDR3 coding DNA: TGTGCCAGTAGTATGCAAGCCGGGGGGACCTACGAGCAGTACTTC.

The chain links TRBV27 to TRBJ2-2, with a tentative D call TRBD2 (5 bases). The CDR3 is 13 residues long. In germline, CDR1 is MNHEY, CDR2 SMNVEV (reference sequence). The ends were cut back, 4 bases at V and 10 bases at J, with 13 bases in the middle. The CDR3: CASSSTGIAELFF. CDR3 DNA sequence: TGTGCCAGCAGTTCCACCGGGATAGCGGAGCTGTTTTTT.

This clone showed up just once. The J gene is TRBJ1-2, the V gene TRBV5-6; D not certain. The V gene's germline CDR1 is SGHDT and CDR2 YYEEEE. The CDR3 runs to 13 residues. Trimming pared 0 bases from V and 2 bases from J, leaving 5 bases between. In nucleotides, the CDR3 is TGTGCCAGCAGCTTGGTGCAGAACTATGGCTACACCTTC. Protein: CASSLVQNYGYTF.

The rearrangement links TRBV5-4 to TRBJ2-2, with TRBD2 matching 11 bases. The germline V gene encodes CDR1 SGHNT and CDR2 YYREEE (reference sequence). V was pared by 2 bases and J by 5 bases, with 5 bases of the junction left unmatched. The CDR3 has 16 amino acids. This CDR3 is CASSFGTSGRTGELFF. DNA for the CDR3: TGTGCCAGCAGCTTCGGGACTAGCGGACGAACCGGGGAGCTGTTTTTT.

The V gene is TRBV28, the J gene TRBJ2-3; 14 bases match TRBD2. Germline V gene data show CDR1 as MDHEN and CDR2 as SYDVKM. This CDR3 comprises 18 residues. Trimming cost V 6 bases and J 0 bases; bases outside gene matches: 8. The CDR3 loop is CASSQTSGRVRSTDTQYF. In DNA, the CDR3 is TGTGCCAGCAGCCAGACTAGCGGGAGGGTCCGTAGCACAGATACGCAGTATTTT.

This chain uses TRBV2 with TRBJ1-4; possible D gene TRBD1, 6 bases. From germline, CDR1 is SNHLY and CDR2 FYNNEI. The germline V and J ends were trimmed by 8 bases and 0 bases, with 13 bases remaining between them. The CDR3 is 15 amino acids. In nucleotides, the CDR3 is TGTGCCAGCGCCCAGGGGCGGGCAACTAATGAAAAACTGTTTTTT. Its translation is CASAQGRATNEKLFF.

This chain links TRBV5-4 with TRBJ1-6; D ambiguous. Per the germline V gene, CDR1 is SGHNT and CDR2 is YYREEE (reference sequence). This CDR3 spans 17 amino acids. V lost 1 base, J lost 0 bases, and 11 bases lay in between. The DNA of the CDR3 is TGTGCCAGCAGCTTGTTCGGAGCGAGCTCCTATAATTCACCCCTCCACTTT. Its translation: CASSLFGASSYNSPLHF. The variable domain in full, with the rest retrieved from reference TRBV5-4 and TRBJ1-6, is ETGVTQSPTHLIKTRGQQVTLRCSSQSGHNTVSWYQQALGQGPQFIFQYYREEENGRGNFPPRFSGLQFPNYSSELNVNALELDDSALYLCASSLFGASSYNSPLHFGNGTRLTVT.

This rearrangement joins TRBV25-1 to TRBJ2-1; 10 nucleotides match TRBD2. In germline, CDR1 is MGHDK, CDR2 SYGVNS. This CDR3 contains 14 residues. With 4 bases clipped from V and 9 bases from J, the junction kept 6 bases outside the gene matches. CDR3 coding DNA: TGTGCCAGCAGTGGCCTAGCGGGAGTACGTGAGCAGTTCTTC. The encoded protein is CASSGLAGVREQFF.

This clone was seen a single time. V is TRBV5-1 and J is TRBJ1-6, with D tentatively TRBD1 (6 bases). Germline V gene sequence: CDR1 SGHRS, CDR2 YFSETQ. With 3 bases removed from V and 13 bases from J, the gap between germline ends came to 23 bases. The length of the CDR3 is 16 residues. The CDR3 sequence is CASSSSGTMAQSPLHF. The CDR3 nucleotides read TGCGCCAGCAGCTCCTCCGGGACAATGGCTCAATCGCCCCTCCACTTT.

The gene calls are TRBV29-1 and TRBJ2-2, with a possible D match to TRBD2 (6 bases). The germline CDR1 and CDR2 sequences are SQVTM and ANQGSEA. V lost 5 bases to trimming and J lost 8 bases, with 12 bases between them. The CDR3 consists of 12 residues. The CDR3 is CSVRLVGGELFF. The CDR3 coding sequence is TGCAGCGTTCGACTAGTTGGGGGGGAGCTGTTTTTT.

This clone was seen more than once but under ten times. This rearrangement joins TRBV27 to TRBJ1-2; D possibly corresponds to TRBD1 (5 bases). Per the germline V gene, CDR1 is MNHEY and CDR2 is SMNVEV (reference sequence). This CDR3 has 16 amino acids. Between the trimmed V and J ends, which lost 8 bases and 2 bases, there was a span of 21 bases. CDR3 residues: CASSSLLRGKNYGYTF. The CDR3 DNA follows: TGTGCCAGCTCCTCCTTACTTAGGGGAAAGAACTATGGCTACACCTTC.

J is TRBJ2-1 and V is TRBV7-9; possibly TRBD2 for D (6 bases). This CDR3 is built from 15 residues. Per the germline V gene, CDR1 is SEHNR and CDR2 is FQNEAQ (reference sequence). Trimming stripped 1 base from V and 8 bases from J, with 15 bases between. The CDR3 DNA reads as TGTGCCAGCAGCTTAGATCGAACGGGAGCCTATGAGCAGTTCTTC. This translates into CASSLDRTGAYEQFF.

V gene TRBV11-2 combines with J gene TRBJ2-1, with D tentatively TRBD2 (6 bases). This CDR3 has 13 residues. V was pared by 7 bases and J by 15 bases, with 22 bases between. The germline CDR1 and CDR2 sequences are SGHAT and FQNNGV. The CDR3 coding sequence is TGTGCCAGCAAGGCGGCGGGAACTAGAAAAGCGTTCTTC. This encodes CASKAAGTRKAFF.

This clone was seen only once. The gene calls are TRBV28 and TRBJ2-1; D may be TRBD2 (5 bases). Trimming stripped 3 bases from V and 4 bases from J, with 31 bases between. Germline V lookup: CDR1 MDHEN, CDR2 SYDVKM. This CDR3 spans 21 amino acids. CDR3 bases: TGTGCCAGCAGTTTCGCCTCCAAAGGTTTCCGCCCCGAGCGGATTTACAATGAGCAGTTCTTC. Protein product: CASSFASKGFRPERIYNEQFF.

The chain recombines TRBV5-1 with TRBJ1-6; possible D gene TRBD1, 5 bases. Per the germline V gene, CDR1 is SGHRS and CDR2 is YFSETQ. V shed 5 bases and J shed 8 bases, with 11 bases lying between them. This CDR3 has 13 amino acids. The CDR3 DNA reads TGCGCCAGCAGAGTAGGGGCGGATTCACCCCTCCACTTT. This gives the protein CASRVGADSPLHF.

The CDR3 reads CASSLGRTSGLDTQYF. Written as DNA, the CDR3 is TGCGCCAGCAGCCTCGGGCGGACTAGCGGTTTGGATACGCAGTATTTT. The chain is built from TRBV5-1 and TRBJ2-3; the match to TRBD2 covers 10 bases. V lost 4 bases to trimming and J lost 6 bases; unmatched junction nucleotides: 11. Germline assignment: CDR1 SGHRS and CDR2 YFSETQ. The CDR3 has 16 amino acids.

The chain couples TRBV5-1 to TRBJ1-2; D remains ambiguous. This CDR3 spans 16 amino acids. Trimming took off 0 bases at V and 4 bases at J, with 16 bases between the two ends. CDR1 and CDR2 from the germline V gene are SGHRS and YFSETQ. In nucleotides, the CDR3 is TGCGCCAGCAGCTTGGGACCCGAGCGGTCCCTCTATGGCTACACCTTC. This codes for CASSLGPERSLYGYTF.

The V gene is TRBV11-2, the J gene TRBJ2-1, with D maybe TRBD1 (5 bases). CDR1 SGHAT and CDR2 FQNNGV come from the germline V gene. The CDR3 is 14 amino acids. V was clipped by 1 base and J by 6 bases, with 10 bases between them. As DNA, the CDR3 is TGTGCCAGCAGCTTAGGCAGGGTGTCCAATGAGCAGTTCTTC. Its protein is CASSLGRVSNEQFF.

The chain couples TRBV24-1 to TRBJ2-5, with TRBD1 as a possible D gene (6 bases). CDR1 KGHDR and CDR2 SFDVKD come from the germline V gene. V was trimmed by 4 bases and J by 1 base, leaving 9 bases between them. There are 14 residues in the CDR3. CDR3 sequence reads: CATSEAGAQETQYF. In nucleotides, the CDR3 is TGTGCCACCAGTGAAGCAGGGGCCCAAGAGACCCAGTACTTC.

The V and J genes are TRBV27 and TRBJ2-2; TRBD1 matches at 7 bases. V lost 3 bases and J lost 6; bases outside the gene matches: 1. The CDR3 covers 13 residues. Germline lookup yields CDR1 MNHEY and CDR2 SMNVEV (reference sequence). The CDR3, as DNA: TGTGCCAGCAGTTTGGACAGGCCCGGGGAGCTGTTTTTT. Its protein product is CASSLDRPGELFF.

This clone showed up just a few times. The gene calls are TRBV10-2 and TRBJ1-2, with 8 positions matching TRBD1. Germline CDR1 reads WSHSY; CDR2 reads SAAADI. V trimming: 9 bases; J trimming: 0 bases; junction bases outside the gene matches: 3. CDR3 length equals 13 residues. The CDR3 DNA follows: TGCGCCAGAGGGACAGGCCCTAACTATGGCTACACCTTC. It translates to CARGTGPNYGYTF.